Listed below are T cell receptor beta chains from one sample, sequenced in a study of long-term antiretroviral therapy in people with HIV. Here immunoSEQ multiplex PCR was the method, and the copy in TCRdb shows in-frame clones only, minus some. Of around 23,000 clones detected, approximately 86% appear once; the ten largest clones hold roughly 8.9%. Here the sequenced sample was unsorted PBMCs, taken 1.8 years before starting antiretroviral therapy. The receptors shown here come from a man aged 50 or older with HIV. Both conserved end residues are part of each CDR3. A D gene is named only where the DNA matches it firmly. Not every row has a clone size; where given, it reads once, few, many or a size class.

TRBJ2-5 15 - TRBV7-9 TRBD2 TGTGCCAGCAGCTTAGGACTAGCGGGAGTAGAGACCCAGTACTTC CASSLGLAGVETQYF
TRBJ1-5 12 - TRBV19 - TGTGCCAGTAGTATCATGTATCAGCCCCAGCATTTT CASSIMYQPQHF
TRBJ2-5 15 - TRBV7-8 TRBD2 TGTGCCAGCAGTGTGACTGGGCGGGGGAGGGGAACCCAGTACTTC CASSVTGRGRGTQYF
TRBJ2-7 15 few TRBV7-6 - TGTGCCAGCAGCACCGACCGAGCTACCCTGTTGGAGCAGTACTTC CASSTDRATLLEQYF
TRBJ1-6 15 - TRBV4-1 TRBD1 TGCGCCAGCAGCCAGGGACAGGGAAGGAATTCACCCCTCCACTTT CASSQGQGRNSPLHF
TRBJ2-1 13 - TRBV5-1 - TGCGCCAGCTCAACCCCGACGGAAGCCCGTCCGTTCTTC CASSTPTEARPFF
TRBJ2-7 15 - TRBV5-4 TRBD2 TGTGCCAGCAGCTTGGAGGCGGGAGCGGTCGACGAGCAGTACTTC CASSLEAGAVDEQYF
TRBJ2-7 13 - TRBV29-1 - TGCAGCGTCCCGATGGGCGCCCCGGGGGAGCAGTACTTC CSVPMGAPGEQYF
TRBJ1-5 14 - TRBV28 - TGTGCCAGCACTATTGGGGGGGGCAATCAGCCCCAGCATTTT CASTIGGGNQPQHF
TRBJ2-2 17 - TRBV7-6 TRBD2 TGTGCCAGCAGCTTACCAAGCGGGGGGGCCTTTACCGGGGAGCTGTTTTTT CASSLPSGGAFTGELFF
TRBJ1-1 12 - TRBV18 - TGTGCCAGCTCACCGTTAGGAACTGAAGCTTTCTTT CASSPLGTEAFF
TRBJ1-3 15 - TRBV13 - TGTGCCAGCAGCAACCAAGTCGCGACTGGAAACACCATATATTTT CASSNQVATGNTIYF
TRBJ2-1 17 - TRBV11-2 TRBD2 TGTGCCAGCAGTCTTAAGGCCGACGGGAGGGCCCGGGATGAGCAGTTCTTC CASSLKADGRARDEQFF
TRBJ2-7 15 - TRBV5-8 TRBD1 TGTGCCAGCAGTCTAACCGGGACAGGCTCCTACGAGCAGTACTTC CASSLTGTGSYEQYF
TRBJ1-4 16 - TRBV7-2 - TGTGCCAGCAGCTTACAGCCTGTTGGTGACTACGGAAAACTGTTTTTT CASSLQPVGDYGKLFF
TRBJ2-4 14 - TRBV9 - TGTGCCAGCAGCGTAGGAGGGGCGGTTAACATTCAGTACTTC CASSVGGAVNIQYF
TRBJ2-7 15 once TRBV10-1 - TGCGCCAGCAGTGAGTCGGCACTAGGGTCCTACGAGCAGTACTTC CASSESALGSYEQYF
TRBJ1-5 19 - TRBV5-1 - TGCGCCAGCAGCTTGGGAGGGGCAGGAGGACGGGATAGCAATCAGCCCCAGCATTTT CASSLGGAGGRDSNQPQHF
TRBJ2-3 15 - TRBV4-2 - TGTGCCAGCAGCCCGACAGATACTAGCACAGATACGCAGTATTTT CASSPTDTSTDTQYF
TRBJ1-1 14 - TRBV5-1 - TGCGCCAGCAGCGTTGTTCCAGGGAGCGCTGAAGCTTTCTTT CASSVVPGSAEAFF
TRBJ1-5 14 - TRBV19 TRBD1 TGTGCCAGTACCCAGGGACAGGGCCATCAGCCCCAGCATTTT CASTQGQGHQPQHF
TRBJ1-6 13 few TRBV7-3 - TGTGCCAGCAGCCTATCCCGGGATTCACCCCTCCACTTT CASSLSRDSPLHF
TRBJ1-3 16 - TRBV10-1 - TGCGCCAGCAGTGACGGGCAGACAGACTCTGGAAACACCATATATTTT CASSDGQTDSGNTIYF
TRBJ2-7 15 - TRBV4-3 - TGCGCCAGCAGCCGCGAGGGGGGGCCCGCCTACGAGCAGTACTTC CASSREGGPAYEQYF
TRBJ1-1 11 few TRBV19 - TGTGCCAGTAGTCGGAACACTGAAGCTTTCTTT CASSRNTEAFF
TRBJ2-7 14 few TRBV6-1 - TGTGCCAGCAGCGCTACGCGGAACCACTACGAGCAGTACTTC CASSATRNHYEQYF
TRBJ1-1 15 - TRBV7-2 - TGTGCCAGCAGCTTAGAGGTTCTCACTAACACTGAAGCTTTCTTT CASSLEVLTNTEAFF
TRBJ2-1 15 - TRBV5-1 - TGCGCCAGCAGCTTTACAGCGATCGGATACAATGAGCAGTTCTTC CASSFTAIGYNEQFF